Presented here are 24 T cell receptor beta chains from one specimen sequenced in a study of T cells in women clearing cervical HPV infection. Profiling relied on immunoSEQ multiplex PCR, and the TCRdb table lists in-frame clones only, not all of them. The repertoire table contains roughly 42,000 clones. Specimen: blood buffy coat. These receptors were collected from a woman aged 18-70 years with a cervical HPV16 infection that either progressed to CIN3+ or cleared (not recorded which).

Points on this clone: The read halts 3 residues ahead of the CDR3 end, with the missing end drawn from the germline J gene. The rearrangement uses TRBV18 and TRBJ2-5; tentative D call: TRBD1 (6 bases). V lost 3 bases and J 5 bases, leaving 10 bases between the germline ends. Germline CDR1 reads KGHSH; CDR2 reads LQKENI. This CDR3 region has 13 residues. CDR3 amino acids: CASSPAGVETQYF. CDR3 bases read: TGTGCCAGCTCACCGGCAGGGGTTGAGACC.

Details on this clone: From the germline J gene comes the end of the CDR3, since the read stops 3 residues before it. This sequence joins TRBV5-1 and TRBJ2-2; 8 positions agree with TRBD2. Germline V lookup: CDR1 SGHRS, CDR2 YFSETQ. This CDR3 is 15 amino acids long. The V and J ends lost 3 bases and 4 bases, in that order; junction bases with no gene match: 5. The CDR3 spells CASSSGTSFTGELFF. Partial CDR3 DNA: TGCGCCAGCAGCTCCGGGACTAGTTTCACCGGGGAG.

Details on this clone: The read gets to within 3 residues of the CDR3 end, and the germline J gene fills in the rest. V usage is TRBV2 and J usage is TRBJ1-4; no clear D. The CDR3 has 14 amino acids. Germline V gene sequence: CDR1 SNHLY, CDR2 FYNNEI. The CDR3 bases that were read are TGTGCCAGCAGTGATTATAAAAGCTACTCACCA. Its protein product is CASSDYKSYSP. In full, the CDR3 is CASSDYKSYSPLFF. The full variable domain, its missing parts supplied by reference TRBV2 and TRBJ1-4, is EPEVTQTPSHQVTQMGQEVILRCVPISNHLYFYWYRQILGQKVEFLVSFYNNEISEKSEIFDDQFSVERPDGSNFTLKIRSTKLEDSAMYFCASSDYKSYSPLFFGSGTQLSVL.

In regard to this clone: The CDR3 is cut off 3 residues early in the read; its end comes from the germline J gene. This chain links TRBV7-3 with TRBJ2-2; 8 bases match TRBD1. The CDR3 has 15 residues. Germline V gene sequence: CDR1 SGHTA, CDR2 FQGTGA. J lost 1 base, V lost 4 bases, and 2 bases had no gene match. CDR3 sequence: CASSSGTGNTGELFF. The CDR3 DNA, read in part, is TGTGCCAGCAGCTCCGGGACAGGGAACACCGGGGAG. The variable domain in full, completed from reference TRBV7-3 and TRBJ2-2, reads GAGVSQTPSNKVTEKGKYVELRCDPISGHTALYWYRQSLGQGPEFLIYFQGTGAADDSGLPNDRFFAVRPEGSVSTLKIQRTERGDSAVYLCASSSGTGNTGELFFGEGSRLTVL.

As to this clone: Read sequence stops 3 residues before the CDR3 end, and the germline J gene provides the missing end. The chain has TRBV7-3 and TRBJ2-7; TRBD2 is a possible D gene (7 bases). Germline CDR1 and CDR2: SGHTA and FQGTGA. The CDR3 runs 15 residues. V lost 3 bases to trimming and J lost 5 bases, with 17 bases between them. CDR3: CASSFTGGGPDEQYF. The sequenced CDR3 bases are TGTGCCAGCAGCTTCACTGGGGGGGGGCCTGACGAG.

Remarks on this clone: Sequencing ends 3 residues short of the CDR3 end; the germline J gene provides the rest. The chain carries TRBV14 and TRBJ2-5; D uncertain. Trimming removed 0 bases at V and 7 bases at J, with 6 bases between. The V gene's germline CDR1 is SGHDN and CDR2 FVKESK. The CDR3 runs to 12 residues. The part of the CDR3 DNA that was read is TGTGCCAGCAGCCAAGATTCAGGGACC. Its protein is CASSQDSGT. The complete CDR3 sequence is CASSQDSGTQYF. The whole variable domain, remainder taken from reference TRBV14 and TRBJ2-5, is EAGVTQFPSHSVIEKGQTVTLRCDPISGHDNLYWYRRVMGKEIKFLLHFVKESKQDESGMPNNRFLAERTGGTYSTLKVQPAELEDSGVYFCASSQDSGTQYFGPGTRLLVL.

Worth noting for this clone: The CDR3 end falls 3 residues outside the read, so it is completed with the germline J gene. This chain uses TRBV7-9 with TRBJ1-4; D is unresolved. V lost 3 bases and J 6 bases, leaving 14 bases between the germline ends. Germline CDR1 reads SEHNR; CDR2 reads FQNEAQ (reference sequence). The CDR3 is 15 residues long. CDR3 protein: CASSLYGEQDEKLFF. The DNA read from the CDR3 is TGTGCCAGCAGCTTGTACGGGGAGCAAGATGAAAAA. Full variable domain (rest looked up from reference TRBV7-9 and TRBJ1-4): DTGVSQNPRHKITKRGQNVTFRCDPISEHNRLYWYRQTLGQGPEFLTYFQNEAQLEKSRLLSDRFSAERPKGSFSTLEIQRTEQGDSAMYLCASSLYGEQDEKLFFGSGTQLSVL.

Concerning this clone: The read terminates 3 residues ahead of where the CDR3 ends, so the germline J gene completes it. The V and J genes are TRBV2 and TRBJ2-2, with TRBD2 identical over 11 bases. V dropped 7 bases and J dropped 6; count of bases not matched to a gene: 7. There are 15 residues in the CDR3. Germline loops: CDR1 SNHLY, CDR2 FYNNEI. The sequenced CDR3 bases are TGTGCCAGCAAGCCTACTAGCGGGAGTTCCGGGGAG. This gives the protein CASKPTSGSSGE. The whole CDR3 reads CASKPTSGSSGELFF.

For this clone: The read ends 3 residues before the CDR3 terminus; that terminus is restored from the germline J gene. This rearrangement joins TRBV7-9 to TRBJ2-7; possibly TRBD1 for D (6 bases). The germline V gene has CDR1 SEHNR and CDR2 FQNEAQ (reference sequence). There are 13 residues in the CDR3. The germline V and J ends were trimmed by 3 bases and 2 bases, with 8 bases remaining between them. CDR3 DNA (partial): TGTGCCAGCAGCTTCGGACAGACCTACGAG. It is translated as CASSFGQTYE. The complete CDR3 sequence is CASSFGQTYEQYF.

CDR3 sequence: CASSLVGGPNEQYF. CDR3 DNA, as far as it was read: TGCGCCAGCAGCTTGGTCGGCGGCCCCAACGAG. J is TRBJ2-7 and V is TRBV5-1, with unresolved D. The sequence runs out 3 residues before the end of the CDR3; the remainder is reconstructed from the germline J gene. The germline gives CDR1 SGHRS, CDR2 YFSETQ. V was trimmed by 0 bases and J by 5 bases, leaving 12 bases between them. The CDR3 is 14 residues long. The full variable domain, completed using reference TRBV5-1 and TRBJ2-7, is KAGVTQTPRYLIKTRGQQVTLSCSPISGHRSVSWYQQTPGQGLQFLFEYFSETQRNKGNFPGRFSGRQFSNSRSEMNVSTLELGDSALYLCASSLVGGPNEQYFGPGTRLTVT.

Comments on this clone: The CDR3 end falls 3 residues outside the read, so it is completed with the germline J gene. The chain has TRBV4-2 and TRBJ2-5, with a weak D call TRBD1 (5 bases). Germline V gene lookup returns CDR1 LGHNA and CDR2 YNFKEQ. V was cut by 0 bases and J by 1 base, with 9 bases left in between. The CDR3 consists of 15 residues. CDR3 DNA, as far as it was read: TGTGCCAGCAGCCAAGAGGACACCTCCCAAGAGACC. It encodes CASSQEDTSQET. Given in full, the CDR3 is CASSQEDTSQETQYF.

As regards this clone: The CDR3 end is not reached by the read, which stops 3 residues before it; the germline J gene fills it in. The J gene is TRBJ1-3, the V gene TRBV6-1; no reliable D call. The germline gives CDR1 MNHNS, CDR2 SASEGT. The CDR3 runs 15 residues. The V and J ends lost 1 base and 0 bases respectively, with 7 bases between them. CDR3: CASSEGAFSGNTIYF. The part of the CDR3 DNA that was read is TGTGCCAGCAGTGAAGGGGCATTCTCTGGAAACACC.

Concerning this clone: The observed sequence ends 3 residues before the CDR3 terminus, with the missing tail filled in from the germline J gene. This chain joins TRBV5-4 and TRBJ1-4; TRBD1 matches at 9 bases. The J segment lost 6 bases and the V segment lost 4 bases, leaving 4 bases of the junction unmatched. The CDR3 contains 14 residues. The germline gives CDR1 SGHNT, CDR2 YYREEE (reference sequence). The part of the CDR3 DNA that was read is TGTGCCAGCAGCACCGGGACAGGGTATGAAAAA. Its translation: CASSTGTGYEK. The whole CDR3 region reads CASSTGTGYEKLFF.

The chain's CDR3 is CSARDEGNYGYTF. CDR3 DNA (partial): TGCAGTGCTAGAGATGAGGGTAACTATGGC. The chain couples TRBV20-1 to TRBJ1-2; D is undetermined. The CDR3 goes on 3 residues after the read ends, and that part is filled in from the germline J gene. The V gene's germline CDR1 is DFQATT and CDR2 SNEGSKA (reference sequence). The CDR3 is 13 residues long. Trimming removed 0 bases at V and 1 base at J, with 6 bases between.

The CDR3 loop is CASSPPSSGYNEQFF. The CDR3 bases that were read are TGTGCCAGCTCACCACCGTCTAGCGGTTACAATGAG. This chain connects TRBV18 to TRBJ2-1; 7 positions agree with TRBD2. The missing CDR3 end, 3 residues past where the read stops, is filled in from the germline J gene. The germline gives CDR1 KGHSH, CDR2 LQKENI. With 0 bases clipped from V and 4 bases from J, the junction kept 3 bases outside the gene matches. This CDR3 has 15 amino acids.

Partial CDR3 DNA: TGCAGTGCTAGAGATGATACTAGCTCAAGGCACGAG. Its translation: CSARDDTSSRHE. The complete CDR3 protein is CSARDDTSSRHEQYF. The gene calls are TRBV20-1 and TRBJ2-7; D is possibly TRBD2 (6 bases). From the germline J gene comes the end of the CDR3, since the read stops 3 residues before it. The V and J ends lost 0 bases and 5 bases respectively, with 17 bases between them. CDR1 is DFQATT and CDR2 is SNEGSKA in the germline V gene (reference sequence). The CDR3 runs to 15 residues.

With regard to this clone: The CDR3 extends 3 residues past the end of the read, so its final part is completed from the germline J gene. The chain is built from TRBV7-6 and TRBJ1-4; weak D call: TRBD1 (6 bases). Trimming took off 1 base at V and 10 bases at J, with 13 bases between the two ends. Germline V gene data show CDR1 as SGHVS and CDR2 as FNYEAQ. The CDR3 is 14 amino acids. The CDR3: CASSLGQERRKLFF. The sequenced CDR3 bases are TGTGCCAGCAGCTTAGGACAGGAGAGGAGAAAA.

As concerns this clone: Read data end 3 residues before the CDR3 end; the end is taken from the germline J gene. The chain is built from TRBV6-2 or TRBV6-3 and TRBJ2-5; 10 bases fit TRBD2. V shed 5 bases and J 1 base; nucleotides not matched to a gene: 7. CDR1 and CDR2 (germline): MNHEY, SVGEGT. This CDR3 has 16 residues. The CDR3 bases that were read are TGTGCCAGCAGTGGCGGACTAGCGGTGACCCAAGAGACC. Translation: CASSGGLAVTQET. In full, the CDR3 is CASSGGLAVTQETQYF.

As regards this clone: The sequence runs out 3 residues before the end of the CDR3; the remainder is reconstructed from the germline J gene. The rearrangement links TRBV20-1 to TRBJ2-1; TRBD2 matches 12 bases. CDR1 is DFQATT and CDR2 is SNEGSKA in the germline V gene (reference sequence). The CDR3 is made up of 17 amino acids. V shed 4 bases, J shed 0 bases, and the junction held 7 bases outside the gene matches. CDR3 bases read: TGCAGTGCTACGGCTAGCGGGGGGGCGATCTCCTACAATGAG. Its protein product is CSATASGGAISYNE. The entire CDR3 protein reads CSATASGGAISYNEQFF.

A remark on this clone: Read coverage stops 3 residues before the CDR3 terminus; the germline J gene supplies the remainder. The chain joins TRBV20-1 to TRBJ1-5, with D maybe TRBD1 (6 bases). Germline CDR1 and CDR2: DFQATT and SNEGSKA (reference sequence). V lost 3 bases, J lost 2 bases, and 14 bases lay in between. This CDR3 contains 15 residues. The part of the CDR3 DNA that was read is TGCAGTGCTAGCACACCGGGACACGGCAATCAGCCC. Residues: CSASTPGHGNQP. The entire CDR3 protein is CSASTPGHGNQPQHF.

About this clone itself: The read ends 3 residues early relative to the CDR3; the germline J gene fills the gap. This sequence joins TRBV5-4 and TRBJ1-1, with TRBD1 matching 10 bases. The trim removed 6 bases at V and 1 base at J, leaving 9 bases unmatched. The germline CDR1 and CDR2 sequences are SGHNT and YYREEE (reference sequence). The CDR3 contains 16 residues. The CDR3 DNA, read in part, is TGTGCCAGCACCCCCGGACAGGGGGAGGGGAACACTGAA. This gives the protein CASTPGQGEGNTE. The entire CDR3 is CASTPGQGEGNTEAFF.

A remark on this clone: The CDR3 end is not reached by the read, which stops 3 residues before it; the germline J gene fills it in. The V and J genes are TRBV20-1 and TRBJ2-3, with unresolved D. Germline V gene lookup returns CDR1 DFQATT and CDR2 SNEGSKA (reference sequence). This CDR3 has 11 amino acids. Trimming took 6 bases from V and 5 from J, leaving 9 bases between them. The CDR3 bases that were read are TGCAGTGCGATAACCGGAGATACG. It codes for CSAITGDT. The whole CDR3 sequence reads CSAITGDTQYF.

As concerns this clone: The read is 3 residues too short to cover the CDR3 end, so that end is filled in from the germline J gene. The chain links TRBV11-2 to TRBJ1-4; weak D call: TRBD1 (6 bases). With 3 bases removed from V and 3 bases from J, the gap between germline ends came to 8 bases. Germline V gives CDR1 SGHAT, CDR2 FQNNGV. This CDR3 spans 14 amino acids. Partial CDR3 DNA: TGTGCCAGCAGCTTGGACAGCCCTAATGAAAAA. This codes for CASSLDSPNEK. The whole CDR3 reads CASSLDSPNEKLFF.

A word on this clone: From the germline J gene comes the end of the CDR3, since the read stops 3 residues before it. The J gene is TRBJ1-2, the V gene TRBV6-1; 7 nucleotides agree with TRBD1. The CDR3 runs to 16 residues. Germline CDR1 reads MNHNS; CDR2 reads SASEGT. The ends lost 1 base at V and 5 bases at J; junction bases unmatched: 10. The CDR3 spells CASSEGAGQGGYGYTF. The sequenced part of the CDR3 DNA is TGTGCCAGCAGTGAAGGGGCAGGGCAGGGGGGATATGGC.